The T cell receptor beta chain described here comes from a study of cytomegalovirus exposure and HLA in healthy donors listed by TCRdb under 2017. Background on the whole study: An earlier analysis of 550 to 700 of the donors reported 276 Gb of sequence data and 100 million to 140 million unique TCR beta sequences from about 180 million T cells. Roughly 300 gigabases of sequencing data and around 80 million unique TCR sequences made up an early release that covered roughly 670 HLA-typed donors. The aim of the study was to test whether cataloging public T cell receptors could identify signatures of past pathogen exposure. The genetic ancestry cluster associated with self-reported Caucasian donors included 70% to 85% of the 398 genotyped donors. An earlier analysis of some 600 of the donors applied high-throughput TCR beta sequencing to assess whether each TCR beta V gene segment acted as functional or pseudogenic. Along with the approximately 650-subject first cohort, a separate validation cohort of over a hundred different subjects was used. Typing coverage differed by locus: A, B, C, DRB1 and DQB1 were typed in roughly 620-640 donors, DQA1 in roughly 510, DPA1 in 600 to 610, and DPB1 in around 440. Both class I and class II loci were covered by HLA typing, at four-digit resolution. In the later analysis, no new phenotypic data were used to find candidate immune exposures; instead, reliance was placed on TCR beta sequences and their occurrence across donors. To predict cytomegalovirus infection status, the study brought together high-throughput TCR immunosequencing, statistical association of individual TCRs with disease status, and machine learning. A later analysis re-examined previously published TCR beta repertoires from roughly 720 donors and added high-resolution HLA genotyping to investigate patterns of TCR occurrence. Donor age, sex, ethnicity and CMV serostatus were compiled alongside the repertoire data. Several DR-DQ haplotypes were handled as single units for association and clustering because linkage in the cohort was strong. Among under 450 genotyped donors of the cohort, an average of around 240,000 unique TCR beta nucleotide sequences were sequenced per donor, roughly a sixth of them non-productive. The study used immunosequencing to profile the T cell repertoires of 666 subjects and linked those repertoires to cytomegalovirus serostatus. Genome-wide SNP genotypes for about 60% of the roughly 700 donors were used in a later genetic analysis, which treated that subset as a discovery cohort. All discovery cohort repertoires had been generated on a single sequencing platform. Broad study findings and their caveats: While some public TCRs were present in many individuals, most TCR sequences turned up only very rarely across donors. According to a later analysis, TCR association rates differed among HLA loci, with DRB1 alleles showing the most associated TCRs and HLA-C alleles showing the fewest. Cytomegalovirus status was reported to be diagnosed by the classifier with high specificity and sensitivity in both the original and validation cohorts. HLA typing was unavailable for some donors at each locus, so association tests used only the typed subset. Three of the identified cytomegalovirus-associated TCR beta chains were confirmed in vitro to be specific for cytomegalovirus antigens. According to the authors, the approach could potentially be generalized to other disease states and immunological phenotypes. CMV serostatus was the only immune exposure information available for the cohort. The cohort was sequenced for TCR beta chains only, and without alpha or paired-chain data the features that could be detected were limited. In a later genetic analysis, a missense DCLRE1C variant was associated with V-gene and J-gene trimming of TCR beta chains, and the association was replicated in an independent cohort. Correlated functional status among segregating V segments might reflect linkage disequilibrium, but an unknown experimental factor could not be ruled out. Assigning TCR associations to individual alleles was difficult when HLA alleles, especially DR and DQ, strongly co-occurred. In a later analysis, several top co-occurrence clusters were reported to appear linked to parvovirus B19, influenza, CMV and Epstein-Barr virus. The sequencing pipeline was judged likely to have produced a cluster of highly shared sequence variants as a technical artifact. The 87-base-pair reads could not distinguish some IMGT-functional V segments, including TRBV6-2 and TRBV6-3, so those segments were excluded. In an earlier analysis of 450 to 750 of the donors, most TCR beta V segments appeared in productive rearrangements about 87% or about 30% of the time, broadly matching IMGT annotations. In a later analysis, HLA-associated TCR beta chains were found to be more clonally expanded and to have lower generation probabilities than equally common non-associated chains. In a later analysis, most CMV-associated TCR beta chains were found to appear HLA-restricted, with HLA associations seemingly driven largely by CMV exposure. The earlier analysis of almost 600 of the donors excluded about 16 rarely observed V segments, including chromosome 9 orphons, because counts were too low. Specific HLA alleles were associated with 16,951 TCR beta sequences at a false discovery rate of 0.05 in a later analysis. The study gave a list of about 170 TCR beta chains associated with cytomegalovirus. In a later genetic analysis, fewer N-insertions in productive TCRs were reported among donors in an Asian-associated ancestry cluster than the roughly 700-donor mean. The presence/absence analyses assumed that sequencing depth was roughly uniform across donors, and that assumption may not be true. A further reported finding was that TCR beta sequences accurately predicted the HLA-A and HLA-B alleles for most subjects in the first cohort.

The library was obtained by the immunoSEQ multiplex PCR assay. For the multiplex PCR, a mixture combining 60 forward primers for TCR Vbeta segments and 13 reverse primers for TCR Jbeta segments was used. A multiplex PCR assay on genomic DNA amplified the CDR3 region of rearranged TCR beta genes. Amplified TCR beta libraries were sequenced as 87-base-pair reads on the Illumina HiSeq System. The study's own analysis went as follows. A later analysis counted tens of millions of unique TCR beta chains across the approximately 700 repertoires, and 10 million to 11 million of these chains were shared by at least two donors. A nearest-neighbor algorithm error-corrected the raw reads and collapsed the reads into unique sequences, merging closely related sequences to remove PCR and sequencing errors. CDR3 sequences were aligned to IMGT reference sequences to assign V, D and J gene segments. For a sequence to be retained, a match of at least six nucleotides to both a V gene segment and a J gene segment was required. A rearrangement counted as productive if the CDR3 had no stop codons and remained in frame with V and J, and every other rearrangement counted as non-productive. CDR3 was defined according to IMGT convention as the region running from the second conserved V-encoded cysteine to the conserved J-encoded phenylalanine. The earlier analysis of 500 to 600 of the donors excluded sequences that lacked an unambiguous match to a single V gene segment. In an earlier analysis of some 590 of the donors, V segments were called functional above 56.7% productive rearrangements and were called segregating when the between-donor standard deviation exceeded 5%. To diagnose cytomegalovirus status from the catalog of TCR beta chain sequences, a statistical classification framework was built. In a later analysis, TCR nucleotide sequences were compared against IMGT/GENE-DB human TR gene sequences so that V and J genes could be assigned. Using the TCRdist pipeline, a later analysis assigned CDR3 sequences along with most-parsimonious VDJ recombination scenarios. In a later analysis, each TCR beta chain was defined by its CDR3 amino acid sequence together with its V-gene family, and reads without a unique V-gene family were excluded. A later analysis removed several hundred highly shared, low-generation-probability nucleotide sequences to deal with suspected cross-contamination and a sequencing artifact. In a later analysis, a clonal expansion index was calculated for each public chain from normalized within-repertoire ranks of inferred template counts. A later analysis computed generation probabilities with a VDJ recombination model fitted to out-of-frame rearrangements, and checked the results against IGoR. Hypergeometric tests were used in a later analysis to score TCR-TCR, TCR-HLA and TCR-CMV co-occurrence, with a repertoire-size bias correction applied to the TCR pairs. To estimate false discovery rates, a later analysis permuted the HLA or CMV assignments 20 times. In a later analysis, co-occurring TCRs were grouped using DBSCAN, and TCRdist sequence similarity was added for clustering within HLA-allele-positive subsets. Co-occurrence clustering excluded repertoires with fewer than 30,000 or more than 120,000 public chains, plus five with anomalous nucleotide sharing. This immuneACCESS table, as held by TCRdb, lists in-frame sequences with V and J called but not all clones. Of the missing ones, under half trace to an unresolved V gene in checked studies; the others have no known cause. V, J and clone size are those of that table, while D and trimming were read from the DNA. The sample records some 100,000 clones, less than 85% of which are singletons. The top ten constitute about 16% of the sample.

Turning to this clone: This receptor's antigen is unknown. Base qualities are not provided; no much larger clone lies one nucleotide away.

Germline trimming: 4 bases from V, 8 bases from J; junction bases outside gene matches: 10. Including the terminal cysteine and phenylalanine, the CDR3 comprises 17 residues. CDR3 DNA is the only sequence kept; it has 51 bases, read in frame from the first base. In the germline V gene, CDR1 corresponds to KGHSH and CDR2 to LQKENI. In total, over 600 healthy bone marrow donors made up the cohort. At the time of sampling, every cohort member was nominally healthy, though immune exposures that went unrecorded were likely present. The donor was CMV seropositive and belonged to the group of some 290 seropositive cohort members. A peripheral blood sample was collected from each donor, and TCR beta sequencing was performed on peripheral blood mononuclear cells. Genomic DNA extraction from the blood cell samples was performed with the Qiagen DNeasy Blood Extraction Kit.

The sequenced material came from PBMCs. This receptor chain uses TRBV18 and TRBJ1-6, with 11 bases matching TRBD1. The source is a man aged 50 to 59 in good health and CMV-seropositive. The DNA sequence is as follows: TGTGCCAGCTCACGTCCCGGGACAGGGGGGACGCATTCACCCCTCCACTTT. Translation gives CASSRPGTGGTHSPLHF.